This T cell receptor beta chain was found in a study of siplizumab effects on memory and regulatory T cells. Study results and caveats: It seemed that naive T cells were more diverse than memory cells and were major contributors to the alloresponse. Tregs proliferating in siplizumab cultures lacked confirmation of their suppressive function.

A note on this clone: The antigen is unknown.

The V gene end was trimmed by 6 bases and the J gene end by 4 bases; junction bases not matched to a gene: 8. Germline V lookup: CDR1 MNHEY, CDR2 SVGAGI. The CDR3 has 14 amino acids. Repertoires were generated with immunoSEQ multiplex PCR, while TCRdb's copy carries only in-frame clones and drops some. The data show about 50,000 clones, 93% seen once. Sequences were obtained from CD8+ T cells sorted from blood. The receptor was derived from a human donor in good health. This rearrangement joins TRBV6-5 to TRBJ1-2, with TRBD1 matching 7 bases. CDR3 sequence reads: CASSTDRSFYGYTF. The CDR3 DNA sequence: TGTGCCAGCAGCACGGACAGGAGTTTCTATGGCTACACCTTC.